These 7 T cell receptor beta chains were sequenced from one sample in a study of cytomegalovirus exposure and HLA in healthy donors. PCR employed 60 Vbeta and 13 Jbeta primers. TCRdb's table, derived via immunoSEQ multiplex PCR, lists solely in-frame clones and lacks some. Altogether 100,000 to 150,000 clones are present, around three quarters being singletons, with the ten largest covering around 1.8%. Sequencing was carried out using PBMCs. These receptors all come from a woman between 45 and 60 years old in good health and CMV-seronegative.

This clone has more than one count but fewer than ten. The V and J genes are TRBV7-3 and TRBJ2-7; D perhaps matches TRBD1 (5 bases). V gave up 0 bases and J gave up 7 bases, with 10 bases separating them. The germline V gene has CDR1 SGHTA and CDR2 FQGTGA. This CDR3 is 13 amino acids long. CDR3 in amino acids: CASSLTPKGEQYF. For the CDR3, the DNA is TGTGCCAGCAGCTTAACGCCCAAGGGGGAGCAGTACTTC.

The chain combines TRBV28 with TRBJ1-1; 7 bases match TRBD1. The CDR3 runs to 17 residues. V was clipped by 6 bases and J by 0 bases; unmatched bases: 13. Looked up from germline, CDR1 is MDHEN and CDR2 is SYDVKM. CDR3 residues: CASRHAPQGLMNTEAFF. CDR3 nucleotide sequence: TGTGCCAGCAGGCATGCCCCACAGGGGTTGATGAACACTGAAGCTTTCTTT.

DNA for the CDR3: TGTGCCATCAGTGATACGGGACAGGGGGGAGGCAATCAGCCCCAGCATTTT. Translating gives CAISDTGQGGGNQPQHF. The genes are TRBV10-3 and TRBJ1-5; the match to TRBD1 covers 11 bases. The CDR3 totals 17 residues. Germline assignment: CDR1 ENHRY and CDR2 SYGVKD. Trimming cost V 3 bases and J 2 bases; bases outside gene matches: 6.

The J gene is TRBJ2-2, the V gene TRBV5-5; possibly TRBD2 for D (6 bases). Per germline, CDR1 SGHKS and CDR2 YYEKEE (reference sequence). Trimming took 0 bases from V and 8 from J, leaving 11 bases between them. This CDR3 spans 14 amino acids. CDR3 region: CASSLVGRFGELFF. In DNA form, the CDR3 reads TGTGCCAGCAGCTTGGTGGGGAGGTTTGGGGAGCTGTTTTTT.

The V call is TRBV6-5, the J call TRBJ1-2; 8 bases agree with TRBD1. CDR3 length equals 14 residues. The junction had 7 bases not matched to a gene; V was cut back by 6 bases and J by 4 bases. The germline V gene has CDR1 MNHEY and CDR2 SVGAGI. The CDR3 loop is CASRDRAGAYGYTF. As DNA, the CDR3 is TGTGCCAGCAGGGACAGGGCGGGGGCCTATGGCTACACCTTC.

The chain carries TRBV20-1 and TRBJ1-1, with D perhaps matching TRBD1 (6 bases). Between the trimmed V and J ends, which lost 6 bases and 10 bases, there was a span of 15 bases. This CDR3 has 11 residues. Germline V CDR1 and CDR2: DFQATT, SNEGSKA (reference sequence). CDR3 in DNA: TGCAGTGCAAGCAACAGGGAAGGAGCTTTCTTT. Its translation is CSASNREGAFF.

The chain couples TRBV7-6 to TRBJ1-5, with unresolved D. Trimming shortened V by 1 base and J by 0 bases, and 4 bases separated the two germline ends. Germline CDR1 reads SGHVS; CDR2 reads FNYEAQ. The CDR3 is 14 residues long. The CDR3 region is CASSLDYSNQPQHF. Here the CDR3 DNA reads TGTGCCAGCAGCTTAGATTATAGCAATCAGCCCCAGCATTTT.